This T cell receptor (beta chain) was recorded in a study of T-cell reconstitution after alpha-beta-depleted transplantation in children. CDR1 and CDR2 (germline): MDHEN, SYDVKM. The germline V and J ends were trimmed by 7 bases and 3 bases, with 12 bases remaining between them. The CDR3 has 14 amino acids. For TCRbeta, the library was prepared with unique molecular identifiers. TCRdb itself ran the PCR reads through MiXCR, one entry per CDR3 protein. The sample includes about 980,000 distinct CDR3 sequences, under 30% of them seen just once. The sequence derives from a boy in the first two years of life who had a stem cell transplant for SCID, so the T cells may come from the graft donor. The sample in question was PBMCs, mostly from graft donor cells, obtained 360 days after TCRalphabeta/CD19-depleted stem cell transplant. The rearrangement uses TRBV28 and TRBJ1-4; no clear D. DNA for the CDR3: TGTGCCAGCACCCCAGGCGGGTCTAATGAAAAACTGTTTTTT. Amino acids: CASTPGGSNEKLFF. Full variable domain (missing parts from reference TRBV28 and TRBJ1-4): DVKVTQSSRYLVKRTGEKVFLECVQDMDHENMFWYRQDPGLGLRLIYFSYDVKMKEKGDIPEGYSVSREKKERFSLILESASTNQTSMYLCASTPGGSNEKLFFGSGTQLSVL.